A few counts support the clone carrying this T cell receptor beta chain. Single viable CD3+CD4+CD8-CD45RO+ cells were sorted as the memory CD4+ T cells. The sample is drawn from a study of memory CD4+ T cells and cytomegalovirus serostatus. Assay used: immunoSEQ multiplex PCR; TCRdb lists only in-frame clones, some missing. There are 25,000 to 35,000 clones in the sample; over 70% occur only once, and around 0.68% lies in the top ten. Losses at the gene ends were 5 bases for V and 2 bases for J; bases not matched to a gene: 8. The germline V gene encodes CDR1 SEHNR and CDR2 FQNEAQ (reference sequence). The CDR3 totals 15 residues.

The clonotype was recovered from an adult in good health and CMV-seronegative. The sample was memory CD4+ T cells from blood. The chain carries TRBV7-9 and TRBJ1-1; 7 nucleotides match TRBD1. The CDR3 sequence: CASSASGQINTEAFF. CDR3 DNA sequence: TGTGCCAGCAGCGCATCGGGACAGATCAACACTGAAGCTTTCTTT.